The present entry profiles one T cell receptor beta chain with its context. Deletions cut 0 bases from V and 2 bases from J, with 7 bases between. Germline CDR1 reads MNHEY; CDR2 reads SVGAGI. This CDR3 is built from 15 residues. The time point here: pretreatment peripheral blood. The data were taken from a study of PD-L1 blockade in urothelial cancer. About the study: After treatment start, blood was analyzed at 3 weeks (second dose) and at 6 weeks.

This table comes from immunoSEQ multiplex PCR, and its TCRdb copy is limited to in-frame clones, with some not included. Of just under 50,000 clones detected, about 81% appear once; the ten largest clones hold approximately 2.9%. The specimen was PBMCs, collected around atezolizumab (anti-PD-L1) treatment. This sequence originates from a man in his 70s with urothelial cancer. This sequence joins TRBV6-5 and TRBJ2-2; D uncertain. CDR3 DNA: TGTGCCAGCAGTTACTCCCGACTCAACACCGGGGAGCTGTTTTTT. Translating gives CASSYSRLNTGELFF.